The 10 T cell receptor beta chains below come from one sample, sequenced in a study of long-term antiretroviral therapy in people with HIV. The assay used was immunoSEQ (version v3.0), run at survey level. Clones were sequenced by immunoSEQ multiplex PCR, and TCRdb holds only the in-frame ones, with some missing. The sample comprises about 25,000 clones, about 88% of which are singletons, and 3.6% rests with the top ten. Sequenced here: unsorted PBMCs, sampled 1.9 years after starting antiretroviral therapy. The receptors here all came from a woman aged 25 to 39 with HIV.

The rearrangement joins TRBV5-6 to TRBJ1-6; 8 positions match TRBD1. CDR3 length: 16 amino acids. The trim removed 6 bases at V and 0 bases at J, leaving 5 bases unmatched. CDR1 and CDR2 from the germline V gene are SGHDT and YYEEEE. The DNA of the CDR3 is TGTGCCAGCACGAGGACAGGGCACTCCTATAATTCACCCCTCCACTTT. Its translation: CASTRTGHSYNSPLHF.

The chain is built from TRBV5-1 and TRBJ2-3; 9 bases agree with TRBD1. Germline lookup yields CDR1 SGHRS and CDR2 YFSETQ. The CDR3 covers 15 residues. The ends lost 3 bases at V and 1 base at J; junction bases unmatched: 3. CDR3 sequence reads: CASSSTGGGTDTQYF. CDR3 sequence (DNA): TGCGCCAGCAGCTCTACAGGGGGCGGCACAGATACGCAGTATTTT.

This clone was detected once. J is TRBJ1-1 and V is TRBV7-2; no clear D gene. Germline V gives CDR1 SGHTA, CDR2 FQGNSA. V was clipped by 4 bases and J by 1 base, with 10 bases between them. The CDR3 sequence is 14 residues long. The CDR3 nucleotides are TGTGCCAGCAGCTCCCTTGACCGGAACACTGAAGCTTTCTTT. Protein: CASSSLDRNTEAFF.

The CDR3 sequence: CASSERQGFEAFF. CDR3 nucleotide sequence: TGTGCCAGCAGCGAACGACAGGGTTTCGAAGCTTTCTTT. The chain couples TRBV7-6 to TRBJ1-1, with TRBD1 identical over 7 bases. Germline V lookup: CDR1 SGHVS, CDR2 FNYEAQ. V shed 5 bases and J 8 bases; nucleotides not matched to a gene: 8. The CDR3 is made up of 13 amino acids. The complete variable domain, with remaining parts taken from reference TRBV7-6 and TRBJ1-1, reads GAGVSQSPRYKVTKRGQDVALRCDPISGHVSLYWYRQALGQGPEFLTYFNYEAQQDKSGLPNDRFSAERPEGSISTLTIQRTEQRDSAMYRCASSERQGFEAFFGQGTRLTVV.

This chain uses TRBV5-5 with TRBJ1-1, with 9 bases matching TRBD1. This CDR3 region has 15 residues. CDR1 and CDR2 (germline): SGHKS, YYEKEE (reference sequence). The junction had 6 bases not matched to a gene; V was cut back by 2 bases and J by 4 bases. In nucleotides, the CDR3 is TGTGCCAGCAGCTTACAGGGGGCGGCGGGCACTGAAGCTTTCTTT. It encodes CASSLQGAAGTEAFF.

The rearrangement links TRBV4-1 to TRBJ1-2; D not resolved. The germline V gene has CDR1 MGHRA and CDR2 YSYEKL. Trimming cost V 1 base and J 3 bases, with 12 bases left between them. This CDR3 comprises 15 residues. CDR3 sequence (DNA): TGCGCCAGCAGCCAAGTAACGGGGTTATACTATGGCTACACCTTC. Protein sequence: CASSQVTGLYYGYTF.

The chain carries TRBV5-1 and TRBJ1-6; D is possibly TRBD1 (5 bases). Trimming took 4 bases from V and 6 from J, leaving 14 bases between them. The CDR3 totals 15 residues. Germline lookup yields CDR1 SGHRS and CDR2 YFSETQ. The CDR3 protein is CASSPTTGSNSPLHF. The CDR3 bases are TGCGCCAGCAGCCCAACAACAGGTTCTAATTCACCCCTCCACTTT.

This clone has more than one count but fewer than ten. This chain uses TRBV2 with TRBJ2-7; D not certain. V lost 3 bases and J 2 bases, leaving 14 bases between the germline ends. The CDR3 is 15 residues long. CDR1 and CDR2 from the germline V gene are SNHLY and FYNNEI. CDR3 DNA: TGTGCCAGCAGTGAGTGGCCAGCCAGAGCCTACGAGCAGTACGTC. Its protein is CASSEWPARAYEQYV.

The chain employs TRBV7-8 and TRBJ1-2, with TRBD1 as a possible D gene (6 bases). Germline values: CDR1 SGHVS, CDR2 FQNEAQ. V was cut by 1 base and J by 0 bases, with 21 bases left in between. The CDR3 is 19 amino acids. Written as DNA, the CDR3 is TGTGCCAGCAGCTTAGATGCGAGAGGGACATTTCAGGCTAACTATGGCTACACCTTC. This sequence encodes CASSLDARGTFQANYGYTF.

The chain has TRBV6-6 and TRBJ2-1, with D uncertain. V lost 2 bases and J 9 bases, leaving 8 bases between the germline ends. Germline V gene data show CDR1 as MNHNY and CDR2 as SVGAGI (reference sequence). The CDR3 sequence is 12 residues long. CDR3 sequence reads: CASSYTESEQFF. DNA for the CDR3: TGTGCCAGCAGTTACACTGAGTCTGAGCAGTTCTTC.